The 17 T cell receptor beta chains presented below share a single source sample, sequenced in a study of T cell repertoires in aging, cancer and after chemotherapy. A mixed TRB-A/B primer pool amplified rearranged TRB by multiplex touch-down PCR. TCRdb processed the multiplex PCR reads anew with MiXCR; each CDR3 protein has one entry. The sample has approximately 10,000 distinct CDR3 sequences; about 42% are singletons. Peripheral blood genomic DNA, not sorted cells or RNA, was the template. Sequenced material: blood. The receptors here all came from a human donor in good health.

This clonotype was counted only a few times. This chain connects TRBV7-3 to TRBJ2-7; D is possibly TRBD2 (6 bases). The CDR3 runs to 14 residues. CDR1 is SGHTA, CDR2 FQGTGA, per germline. V lost 1 base and J 3 bases, leaving 10 bases between the germline ends. The CDR3 nucleotides read TGTGCCAGCAGCTTAAGCGGGGTAGTCTACGAGCAGTACTTC. This translates into CASSLSGVVYEQYF.

The rearrangement uses TRBV5-6 and TRBJ1-3; D gene uncertain. This CDR3 comprises 16 residues. V was pared by 3 bases and J by 0 bases, with 13 bases between. Per germline, CDR1 SGHDT and CDR2 YYEEEE. CDR3 region: CASSSGNRLSGNTIYF. Written as DNA, the CDR3 is TGTGCCAGCAGCTCGGGCAACAGACTCTCTGGAAACACCATATATTTT.

This clonotype occurred a few times. V usage is TRBV6-5 and J usage is TRBJ2-6; a weak D match, TRBD1 (5 bases). The CDR3 sequence is 15 residues long. Trimming shortened V by 6 bases and J by 0 bases, and 9 bases separated the two germline ends. Germline V CDR1 and CDR2: MNHEY, SVGAGI. This CDR3 is CASSGHHSGANVLTF. The CDR3 DNA follows: TGTGCCAGCAGCGGACATCACTCTGGGGCCAACGTCCTGACTTTC.

This clonotype occurred a few times. The genes are TRBV4-2 and TRBJ2-7, with 11 positions matching TRBD1. The germline CDR1 and CDR2 sequences are LGHNA and YNFKEQ. The CDR3 consists of 15 residues. With 3 bases clipped from V and 6 bases from J, the junction kept 7 bases outside the gene matches. CDR3 bases: TGTGCCAGCAGCCACCCCGGGACAGGGGGATCCGAGCAGTACTTC. Translated: CASSHPGTGGSEQYF.

In this sample, this clonotype turned up once. The rearrangement joins TRBV7-2 to TRBJ1-2; D uncertain. Germline CDR1 SGHTA, CDR2 FQGNSA. V was clipped by 5 bases and J by 1 base, with 5 bases between them. This CDR3 spans 12 amino acids. CDR3: CASSLFNYGYTF. CDR3 nucleotide sequence: TGTGCCAGCAGCCTCTTTAACTATGGCTACACCTTC.

There are a few counts of this clonotype. The rearrangement joins TRBV24-1 to TRBJ2-7; 7 bases map to TRBD1. Losses at the gene ends were 4 bases for V and 8 bases for J; bases not matched to a gene: 10. The V gene's germline CDR1 is KGHDR and CDR2 SFDVKD. The CDR3 contains 14 residues. The DNA of the CDR3 is TGTGCCACCAGTGACCCCGGACAGGACAAGAAGCAGTACTTC. The encoded protein is CATSDPGQDKKQYF.

The genes are TRBV6-4 and TRBJ1-4; 9 bases line up with TRBD1. V shed 2 bases, J shed 12 bases, and the junction held 13 bases outside the gene matches. The CDR3 is 16 amino acids. Germline CDR1 and CDR2: MRHNA and SNTAGT. CDR3 in amino acids: CASSDKPGTGPLELFF. Written as DNA, the CDR3 is TGTGCCAGCAGTGACAAACCGGGGACAGGGCCGCTCGAACTGTTTTTT.

The chain recombines TRBV19 with TRBJ1-5; D is uncertain. The CDR3 runs 12 residues. The V end lost 6 bases, the J end lost 5 bases, and 8 bases lay between the germline ends. Germline V CDR1 and CDR2: LNHDA, SQIVND (reference sequence). The CDR3 loop is CASRSGYQPQHF. CDR3 coding DNA: TGTGCCAGTAGGAGTGGGTATCAGCCCCAGCATTTT.

A few counts support this clonotype. The rearrangement uses TRBV6-5 and TRBJ2-7; 7 positions match TRBD2. The CDR3 is made up of 16 amino acids. Unmatched junction bases numbered 10, after V lost 2 bases and J lost 3 bases. Germline V CDR1 and CDR2: MNHEY, SVGAGI. This CDR3 reads CASSYLVGGDYYEQYF. CDR3 DNA: TGTGCCAGCAGTTACCTTGTGGGCGGGGACTACTACGAGCAGTACTTC.

This clonotype was counted between two and nine times. The rearrangement joins TRBV20-1 to TRBJ1-1; possibly TRBD1 for D (5 bases). CDR3 length: 14 residues. The germline CDR1 and CDR2 sequences are DFQATT and SNEGSKA (reference sequence). V lost 3 bases and J 0 bases, leaving 11 bases between the germline ends. Written as DNA, the CDR3 is TGCAGTGCTAGTCGGGGGGGGATGAACACTGAAGCTTTCTTT. Residues: CSASRGGMNTEAFF.

The rearrangement links TRBV12-3 or TRBV12-4 to TRBJ1-2; TRBD1 is a possible D gene (6 bases). CDR3 length equals 13 residues. The V and J ends lost 3 bases and 8 bases respectively, with 13 bases between them. CDR3 DNA sequence: TGTGCCAGCAGTTTTGGGGGGACAAGCGGCTACACCTTC. It encodes CASSFGGTSGYTF.

The CDR3 coding sequence is TGTGCCAGCAGTTTAGGAGAAAACACTGAAGCTTTCTTT. This encodes CASSLGENTEAFF. This chain joins TRBV12-3 or TRBV12-4 and TRBJ1-1; D unclear. This CDR3 has 13 residues. The V end was cut by 1 base, the J end by 2 bases, with 5 bases between.

In this sample, this clonotype turned up a few times. The CDR3 nucleotides are TGTGCCAGCAGTTTTCGACGCCTGAACACCGGGGAGCTGTTTTTT. It is translated as CASSFRRLNTGELFF. The rearrangement joins TRBV12-3 or TRBV12-4 to TRBJ2-2; unclear D gene. The germline V and J ends were trimmed by 3 bases and 1 base, with 9 bases remaining between them. This CDR3 contains 15 residues.

The chain recombines TRBV12-3 or TRBV12-4 with TRBJ2-5; TRBD2 might be the D (6 bases). The CDR3 runs 13 residues. V shed 3 bases and J shed 1 base, with 6 bases lying between them. The CDR3 sequence is CASSLGLQETQYF. The CDR3 DNA reads as TGTGCCAGCAGTTTGGGACTCCAAGAGACCCAGTACTTC.

J is TRBJ2-1 and V is TRBV6-5; the match to TRBD1 covers 9 bases. Germline V lookup: CDR1 MNHEY, CDR2 SVGAGI. The CDR3 has 16 residues. Losses at the gene ends were 8 bases for V and 4 bases for J; bases not matched to a gene: 12. CDR3 amino acids: CASVSSGTGPYNEQFF. In DNA, the CDR3 is TGTGCCAGCGTTTCATCCGGGACAGGGCCATACAATGAGCAGTTCTTC.

The V and J genes are TRBV7-9 and TRBJ2-3; TRBD2 matches at 10 bases. The CDR3 contains 16 residues. V lost 6 bases to trimming and J lost 3 bases; unmatched junction nucleotides: 9. CDR1 and CDR2 (germline): SEHNR, FQNEAQ (reference sequence). The CDR3 protein is CASSDGLAVLTDTQYF. CDR3 DNA sequence: TGTGCCAGCAGTGATGGACTAGCGGTGCTGACAGATACGCAGTATTTT.

The rearrangement uses TRBV4-1 and TRBJ1-1; the D is unclear. This CDR3 contains 14 residues. Germline V gene lookup returns CDR1 MGHRA and CDR2 YSYEKL. V lost 0 bases to trimming and J lost 4 bases, with 9 bases between them. The CDR3 spells CASSQEERSTEAFF. CDR3 bases: TGCGCCAGCAGCCAAGAGGAAAGGTCCACTGAAGCTTTCTTT.